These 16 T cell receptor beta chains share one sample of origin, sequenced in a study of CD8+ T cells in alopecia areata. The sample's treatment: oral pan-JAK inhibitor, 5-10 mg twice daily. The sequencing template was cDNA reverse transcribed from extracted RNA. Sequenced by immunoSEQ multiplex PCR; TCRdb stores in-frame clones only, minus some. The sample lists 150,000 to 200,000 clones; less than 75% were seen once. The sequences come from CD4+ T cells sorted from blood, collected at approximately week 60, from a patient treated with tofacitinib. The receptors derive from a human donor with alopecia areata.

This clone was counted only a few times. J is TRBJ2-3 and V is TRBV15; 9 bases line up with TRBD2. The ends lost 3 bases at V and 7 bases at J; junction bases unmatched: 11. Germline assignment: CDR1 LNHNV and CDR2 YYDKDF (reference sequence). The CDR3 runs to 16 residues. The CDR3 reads CATSREVAGAENTQYF. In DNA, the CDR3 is TGTGCCACCAGCAGGGAAGTAGCGGGGGCGGAAAATACGCAGTATTTT.

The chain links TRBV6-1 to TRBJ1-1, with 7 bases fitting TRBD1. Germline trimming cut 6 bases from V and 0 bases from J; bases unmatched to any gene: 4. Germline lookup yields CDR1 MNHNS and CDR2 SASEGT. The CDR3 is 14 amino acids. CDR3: CASSTDRMNTEAFF. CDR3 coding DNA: TGTGCCAGCAGCACGGACAGGATGAACACTGAAGCTTTCTTT.

CDR3 in amino acids: CASSSSRDTEQYF. The CDR3 region has the DNA TGTGCCAGCAGCTCGTCCCGGGACACAGAGCAGTACTTC. The rearrangement uses TRBV13 and TRBJ2-7, with TRBD1 as a possible D gene (6 bases). The V gene's germline CDR1 is PRHDT and CDR2 FYEKMQ (reference sequence). V lost 4 bases and J 7 bases, leaving 14 bases between the germline ends. This CDR3 spans 13 amino acids.

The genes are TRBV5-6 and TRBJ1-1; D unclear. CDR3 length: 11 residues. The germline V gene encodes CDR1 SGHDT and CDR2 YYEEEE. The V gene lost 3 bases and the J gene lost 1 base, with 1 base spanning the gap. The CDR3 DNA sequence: TGTGCCAGCAGCTGGAACACTGAAGCTTTCTTT. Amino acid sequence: CASSWNTEAFF.

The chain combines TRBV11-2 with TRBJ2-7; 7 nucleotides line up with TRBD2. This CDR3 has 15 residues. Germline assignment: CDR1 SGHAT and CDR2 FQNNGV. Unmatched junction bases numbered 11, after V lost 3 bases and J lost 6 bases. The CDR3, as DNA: TGTGCCAGCAGCTTGTTTGACGGAGCGGGGAGCGAGCAGTACTTC. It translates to CASSLFDGAGSEQYF.

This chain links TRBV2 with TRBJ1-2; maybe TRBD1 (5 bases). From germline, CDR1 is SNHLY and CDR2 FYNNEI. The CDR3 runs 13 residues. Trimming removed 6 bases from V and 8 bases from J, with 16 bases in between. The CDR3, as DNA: TGTGCCAGCAGGTTCGGGGGATCTGGAGGCTACACCTTC. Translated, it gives CASRFGGSGGYTF.

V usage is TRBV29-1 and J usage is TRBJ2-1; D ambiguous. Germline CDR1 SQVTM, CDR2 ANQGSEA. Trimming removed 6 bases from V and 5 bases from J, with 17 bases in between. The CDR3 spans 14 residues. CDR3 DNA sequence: TGCAGCGTCCCTACGCAAAACCTGCACAATGAGCAGTTCTTC. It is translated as CSVPTQNLHNEQFF.

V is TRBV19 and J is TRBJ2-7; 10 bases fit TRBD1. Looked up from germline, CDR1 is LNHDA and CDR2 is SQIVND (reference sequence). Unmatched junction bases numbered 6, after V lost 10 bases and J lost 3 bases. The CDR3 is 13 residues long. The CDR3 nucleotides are TGTGCCACCGCAAGGGACAGGGGCTACGAGCAGTACTTC. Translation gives CATARDRGYEQYF.

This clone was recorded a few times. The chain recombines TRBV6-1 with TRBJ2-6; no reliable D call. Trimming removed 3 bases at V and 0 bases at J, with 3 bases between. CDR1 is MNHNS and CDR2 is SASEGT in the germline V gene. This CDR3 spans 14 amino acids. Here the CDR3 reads CASSESSGANVLTF. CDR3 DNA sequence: TGTGCCAGCAGTGAGAGCTCTGGGGCCAACGTCCTGACTTTC.

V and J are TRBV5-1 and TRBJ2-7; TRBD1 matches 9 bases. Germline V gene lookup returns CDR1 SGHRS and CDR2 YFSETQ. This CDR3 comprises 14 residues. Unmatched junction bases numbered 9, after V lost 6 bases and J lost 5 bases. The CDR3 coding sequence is TGCGCCAGCACCTGGGGACAGGGAACACACGAGCAGTACTTC. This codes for CASTWGQGTHEQYF. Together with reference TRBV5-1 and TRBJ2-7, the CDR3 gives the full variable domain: KAGVTQTPRYLIKTRGQQVTLSCSPISGHRSVSWYQQTPGQGLQFLFEYFSETQRNKGNFPGRFSGRQFSNSRSEMNVSTLELGDSALYLCASTWGQGTHEQYFGPGTRLTVT.

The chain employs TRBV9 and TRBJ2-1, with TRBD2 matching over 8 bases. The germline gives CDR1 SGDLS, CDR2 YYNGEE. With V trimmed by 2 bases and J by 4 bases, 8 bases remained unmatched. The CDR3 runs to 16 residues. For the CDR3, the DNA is TGTGCCAGCAGCGTTAGCGGGGCAAACCTTTACAATGAGCAGTTCTTC. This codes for CASSVSGANLYNEQFF.

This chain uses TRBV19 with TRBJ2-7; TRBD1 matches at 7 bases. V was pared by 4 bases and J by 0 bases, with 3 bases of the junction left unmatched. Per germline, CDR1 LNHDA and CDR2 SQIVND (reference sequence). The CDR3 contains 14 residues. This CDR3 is CASSRDSLSYEQYF. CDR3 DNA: TGTGCCAGTAGTAGGGACAGTCTCTCCTACGAGCAGTACTTC.

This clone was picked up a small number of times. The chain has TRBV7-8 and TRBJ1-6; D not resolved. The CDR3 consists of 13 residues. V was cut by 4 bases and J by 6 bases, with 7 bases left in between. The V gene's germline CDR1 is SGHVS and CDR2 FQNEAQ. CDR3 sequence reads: CASSYGVNSPLHF. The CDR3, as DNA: TGTGCCAGCAGCTACGGAGTTAATTCACCCCTCCACTTT.

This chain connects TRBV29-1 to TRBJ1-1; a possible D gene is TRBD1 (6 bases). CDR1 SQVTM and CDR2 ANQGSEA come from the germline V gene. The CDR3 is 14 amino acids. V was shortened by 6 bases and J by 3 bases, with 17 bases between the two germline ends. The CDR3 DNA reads TGCAGCGTCGTTCTTGCGGGGGCGTACACTGAAGCTTTCTTT. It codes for CSVVLAGAYTEAFF.

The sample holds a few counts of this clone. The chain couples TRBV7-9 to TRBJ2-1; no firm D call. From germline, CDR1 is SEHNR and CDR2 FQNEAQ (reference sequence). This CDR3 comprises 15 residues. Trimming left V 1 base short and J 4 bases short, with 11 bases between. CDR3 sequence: CASSLVLAAYNEQFF. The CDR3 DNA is TGTGCCAGCAGCTTAGTCCTGGCAGCTTACAATGAGCAGTTCTTC. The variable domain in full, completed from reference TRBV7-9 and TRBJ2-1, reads DTGVSQNPRHKITKRGQNVTFRCDPISEHNRLYWYRQTLGQGPEFLTYFQNEAQLEKSRLLSDRFSAERPKGSFSTLEIQRTEQGDSAMYLCASSLVLAAYNEQFFGPGTRLTVL.

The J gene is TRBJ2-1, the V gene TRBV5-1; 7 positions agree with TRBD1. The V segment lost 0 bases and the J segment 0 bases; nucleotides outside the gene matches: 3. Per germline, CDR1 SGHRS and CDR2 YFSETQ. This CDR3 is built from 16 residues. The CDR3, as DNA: TGCGCCAGCAGCTTGGGACAGGGTGTCTCCTACAATGAGCAGTTCTTC. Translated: CASSLGQGVSYNEQFF.